Listed below are T cell receptor beta chains from one sample, sequenced in a study of T cells in localized non-small cell lung cancer. Produced via immunoSEQ multiplex PCR; TCRdb's table is partial and in-frame only. The profile covers 30,000 or so clones, with more than 70% appearing a single time and under 15% taken by the ten largest. The sequencing here drew on peripheral blood, taken before any cancer treatment. Source of these receptors: an older female donor with stage III squamous cell lung carcinoma. Each CDR3 is given with its conserved first and last residue. The D gene is left open where the match is weak. Not all rows give a size; the values are once, few, many and, for expanded clones, a class.

CDR3nt | CDR3aa | abundance | j_gene | v_gene | d_gene
TGTGCTAGCAGCAAGACACAACTAGGAGAGACCCAGTACTTC | CASSKTQLGETQYF | NA | TRBJ2-5 | TRBV7-7 | NA
TGTGCCAGCAGCAGGGACAGCAACTATGGCTACACCTTC | CASSRDSNYGYTF | NA | TRBJ1-2 | TRBV6-6 | TRBD1
TGCGCCAGCAGGCGACCGGGACAGGGGGCTGGAGATACGCAGTATTTT | CASRRPGQGAGDTQYF | NA | TRBJ2-3 | TRBV5-1 | TRBD1
TGCAGCGTCGGACCAGGGGCCCTTCAAGAGACCCAGTACTTC | CSVGPGALQETQYF | few | TRBJ2-5 | TRBV29-1 | NA
TGCGCCAGCAGGGGACAGCCCGTTAACTATGGCTACACCTTC | CASRGQPVNYGYTF | NA | TRBJ1-2 | TRBV5-1 | TRBD1
TGTGCCAGCAGCTTAGGGCCTTTAACCCGAGGCACTGAAGCTTTCTTT | CASSLGPLTRGTEAFF | NA | TRBJ1-1 | TRBV5-4 | NA
TGTGCCAGTAGTCCGGCAGTACAGGGGATTGGGGAGACCCAGTACTTC | CASSPAVQGIGETQYF | NA | TRBJ2-5 | TRBV19 | TRBD1
TGTGCCAGCAGCGCTCCGACAGGGGGCAAATCCTACAATGAGCAGTTCTTC | CASSAPTGGKSYNEQFF | NA | TRBJ2-1 | TRBV5-6 | TRBD1
TGTGCCAGCTCTATAATCGACGGAACCTACGAGCAGTACTTC | CASSIIDGTYEQYF | NA | TRBJ2-7 | TRBV18 | NA
TGTGCCAGCTCACCGTCGCCAGGGGTTAACTATGGCTACACCTTC | CASSPSPGVNYGYTF | NA | TRBJ1-2 | TRBV18 | NA
TGTGCCAGCAGTGGCCCCATATACACAGATACGCAGTATTTT | CASSGPIYTDTQYF | NA | TRBJ2-3 | TRBV25-1 | NA
TGTGCCATCAGTGATACGGGAAAGGCTGGAAACACCATATATTTT | CAISDTGKAGNTIYF | once | TRBJ1-3 | TRBV10-3 | NA
TGTGCCAGCAGCCCCGGACTAGCGGCTAGCACAGATACGCAGTATTTT | CASSPGLAASTDTQYF | once | TRBJ2-3 | TRBV7-2 | TRBD2
TGTGCCAGCAGTTTAGGTAGCGGGAGGGTAGAGACCCAGTACTTC | CASSLGSGRVETQYF | NA | TRBJ2-5 | TRBV7-9 | TRBD2
TGCAGTGCTATCGGGACGGCTGGCTACACCTTC | CSAIGTAGYTF | NA | TRBJ1-2 | TRBV20-1 | NA
TGTGCCAGCTCACCACAAAGGGCAACTAATGAAAAACTGTTTTTT | CASSPQRATNEKLFF | NA | TRBJ1-4 | TRBV18 | NA
TGTGCCAGCAGCTTGGGATTCCAGGAGTATGGCTACACCTTC | CASSLGFQEYGYTF | NA | TRBJ1-2 | TRBV5-6 | NA
TGTGCCAGCAGTCCCAGGGGTTGGTCCTACGAGCAGTACTTC | CASSPRGWSYEQYF | NA | TRBJ2-7 | TRBV28 | NA
TGTGCCAGCAGAGACACTACTCGACTAGCGGGCTCCTACAATGAGCAGTTCTTC | CASRDTTRLAGSYNEQFF | NA | TRBJ2-1 | TRBV5-4 | TRBD2
TGTGCCAGCAGCCAGCTCCCCCCGGCCGAGCAGTACTTC | CASSQLPPAEQYF | once | TRBJ2-7 | TRBV4-2 | NA
TGCGCCAGCAGCTCGCAACTAGCGGGAGCTTACGAGCAGTACTTC | CASSSQLAGAYEQYF | NA | TRBJ2-7 | TRBV5-1 | TRBD2
TGCGCCAGCAGCCAAGGCGGGGGCTTTCGCACAGATACGCAGTATTTT | CASSQGGGFRTDTQYF | once | TRBJ2-3 | TRBV4-3 | NA
TGTGCCAGCAGCAGTCGGTGGGGCTACGAGCAGTACTTC | CASSSRWGYEQYF | NA | TRBJ2-7 | TRBV7-2 | NA
TGTGCCAGCGGGCACAGCTCCTACGAGCAGTACTTC | CASGHSSYEQYF | once | TRBJ2-7 | TRBV28 | NA
TGTGCCAGCAGCTCGACGACAGGGGGCTATGGCTACACCTTC | CASSSTTGGYGYTF | NA | TRBJ1-2 | TRBV7-2 | TRBD1
TGTGCCAGCAGCCAAGTCGGTGAGGGTAAGGGCGAGCAGTACTTC | CASSQVGEGKGEQYF | once | TRBJ2-7 | TRBV4-2 | NA
TGTGCCAGCAGCTTAATGGGGGGGACTAGCTTAGATACGCAGTATTTT | CASSLMGGTSLDTQYF | NA | TRBJ2-3 | TRBV7-2 | TRBD2
TGTGCCAGCAGCCAAGAAACGTTCGGTCCAGCGTCGACCGGGGAGCTGTTTTTT | CASSQETFGPASTGELFF | NA | TRBJ2-2 | TRBV14 | NA
TGTGCCATCACCGGAGGCAGGGGGGACTATGGCTACACCTTC | CAITGGRGDYGYTF | NA | TRBJ1-2 | TRBV10-3 | TRBD1
TGCAGCGTTGAAGGTGACAGGGGCCCCACAGATACGCAGTATTTT | CSVEGDRGPTDTQYF | NA | TRBJ2-3 | TRBV29-1 | TRBD1
TGTGCCAGCAGGAGCCGAGGGACAGGGACCCACAATGAGCAGTTCTTC | CASRSRGTGTHNEQFF | NA | TRBJ2-1 | TRBV27 | TRBD1
TGTGCCAGCAGGCCGGACAGGGTGAAGGACACTGAAGCTTTCTTT | CASRPDRVKDTEAFF | NA | TRBJ1-1 | TRBV2 | TRBD1
TGCGCCAGCAGCCCGAACTCTGGAAACACCATATATTTT | CASSPNSGNTIYF | NA | TRBJ1-3 | TRBV5-1 | NA
TGTGCCAGCAGCCGAAATCTTGATCTTAATGAAAAACTGTTTTTT | CASSRNLDLNEKLFF | NA | TRBJ1-4 | TRBV25-1 | NA
TGTGCCAGTGGCGGATTTTACGAGCAGTACTTC | CASGGFYEQYF | once | TRBJ2-7 | TRBV19 | NA
TGTGCCACCAGCCCTCTTAAGGAGTTGACAGGGGGGGATGGCTACACCTTC | CATSPLKELTGGDGYTF | NA | TRBJ1-2 | TRBV15 | TRBD1
TGTGCCAGCTCACCCCTATGGGGGGCCCACAATGAGCAGTTCTTC | CASSPLWGAHNEQFF | NA | TRBJ2-1 | TRBV18 | NA
TGTGCCAGCAGTTTATATCGCGGGAGCTACAATGAGCAGTTCTTC | CASSLYRGSYNEQFF | NA | TRBJ2-1 | TRBV28 | TRBD2
TGCGCCAGCAGCCAAGGTACAGGCCCTTTTTCCTCCTACGAGCAGTACTTC | CASSQGTGPFSSYEQYF | NA | TRBJ2-7 | TRBV4-3 | NA
TGCGCCAGCAGCTTGGTGGCTAGCACAAATCTCAATGAGCAGTTCTTC | CASSLVASTNLNEQFF | NA | TRBJ2-1 | TRBV5-1 | NA
TGTGCCAGCAGCTTAGAACAAGGGACAGGGGGCGGGGATGAGCAGTTCTTC | CASSLEQGTGGGDEQFF | once | TRBJ2-1 | TRBV7-9 | TRBD1
TGTGCCAGCAGCTTGGAAAGGGGTGGTTTTTCGGCCGAGCAGTACTTC | CASSLERGGFSAEQYF | NA | TRBJ2-7 | TRBV5-5 | NA
TGTGCCAGCAGACAGACAGGGGTTAATTCACCCCTCCACTTT | CASRQTGVNSPLHF | NA | TRBJ1-6 | TRBV6-6 | TRBD1
TGTGCCAGCAGTTTAACTCCGTTCTCTGGGGCCAACGTCCTGACTTTC | CASSLTPFSGANVLTF | NA | TRBJ2-6 | TRBV27 | NA
TGTGCCAGCAGTGACGATCAGGGGGCGGTCACTGAAGCTTTCTTT | CASSDDQGAVTEAFF | NA | TRBJ1-1 | TRBV5-5 | TRBD1
TGTGCCAGTAGTATCAGGGACAGGGGAAACACTGAAGCTTTCTTT | CASSIRDRGNTEAFF | NA | TRBJ1-1 | TRBV19 | TRBD1
TGCGCCAGCAGCTGGGGCCTTATAACCTCGGGACCACCTAACTATGGCTACACCTTC | CASSWGLITSGPPNYGYTF | NA | TRBJ1-2 | TRBV5-1 | NA
TGTGCCGACAGGGCTAGCGGGAGTTGGACCCAAGAGACCCAGTACTTC | CADRASGSWTQETQYF | once | TRBJ2-5 | TRBV11-3 | TRBD2
TGTGCCAGTAGCCGTACTAGCGGAGATAACACCGGGGAGCTGTTTTTT | CASSRTSGDNTGELFF | NA | TRBJ2-2 | TRBV19 | TRBD2
TGCGCCAGCAGCCTCTCAACTACAGGGGGTAACTATGGCTACACCTTC | CASSLSTTGGNYGYTF | once | TRBJ1-2 | TRBV5-1 | TRBD1
TGTGCCAGCAGCTTGGCCGGTGGTATCAGGATCGCGTACACTGAAGCTTTCTTT | CASSLAGGIRIAYTEAFF | NA | TRBJ1-1 | TRBV5-5 | NA
TGTGCCAGCAGCTTAGCTGGGGGGCGCGGTAATGAGCAGTTCTTC | CASSLAGGRGNEQFF | NA | TRBJ2-1 | TRBV7-2 | NA